This TCR beta chain was profiled in a study of cytomegalovirus exposure and HLA in healthy donors. Study at large: Unique TCRs numbering around 85 million, obtained from HLA-typed donors, made up an early data release. Study-wide results and caveats: Equally common other TCR beta chains were less clonally expanded than HLA-associated ones, a later analysis found.

The PCR employed 60 Vbeta primers together with 13 Jbeta primers. TCRdb's copy holds only in-frame clones and misses some; the assay was immunoSEQ multiplex PCR. This sample carries about 210,000 clones, with about 0.9% going to the ten biggest clones. Turning to this clone: No antigen is known for it.

Per germline, CDR1 MNHEY and CDR2 SMNVEV (reference sequence). V shed 4 bases and J 8 bases; nucleotides not matched to a gene: 10. This CDR3 has 15 residues. The receptor was isolated from a woman aged 25 to 45 in good health and CMV-seropositive. The chain uses TRBV27 and TRBJ1-4; 7 positions match TRBD1. The source material was PBMCs. The CDR3 protein is CASSSEGAGEEKLFF. The CDR3 DNA follows: TGTGCCAGCAGTTCCGAGGGGGCTGGAGAGGAAAAACTGTTTTTT.